This TCR beta chain was identified during a study of control samples from healthy donors and cancer patients. CDR3 size: 13 residues. Trimming removed 4 bases at V and 5 bases at J, with 12 bases between. CDR1 is SGHRS and CDR2 is YFSETQ in the germline V gene. Sequenced by immunoSEQ multiplex PCR; TCRdb stores in-frame clones only, minus some. The sample carries 150,000 or so clones, over 85% recorded once. This receptor was identified in a man aged 18 to 30 in good health. The chain combines TRBV5-1 with TRBJ1-1; TRBD1 might be the D (5 bases). Input material: blood. The CDR3 nucleotides are TGCGCCAGCAGCGGGGCCGGGGGGACTGAAGCTTTCTTT. This codes for CASSGAGGTEAFF.